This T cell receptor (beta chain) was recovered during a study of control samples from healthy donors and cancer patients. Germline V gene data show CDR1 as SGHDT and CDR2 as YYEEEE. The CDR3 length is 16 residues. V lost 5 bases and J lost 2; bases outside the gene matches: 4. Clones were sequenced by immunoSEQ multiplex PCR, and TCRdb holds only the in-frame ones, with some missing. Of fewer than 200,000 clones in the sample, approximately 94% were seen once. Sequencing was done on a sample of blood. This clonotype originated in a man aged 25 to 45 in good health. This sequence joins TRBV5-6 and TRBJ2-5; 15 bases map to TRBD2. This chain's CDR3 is CASSWGLAGGQETQYF. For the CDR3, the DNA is TGTGCCAGCAGTTGGGGACTAGCGGGGGGACAAGAGACCCAGTACTTC. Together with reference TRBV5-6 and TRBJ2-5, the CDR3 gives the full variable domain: DAGVTQSPTHLIKTRGQQVTLRCSPKSGHDTVSWYQQALGQGPQFIFQYYEEEERQRGNFPDRFSGHQFPNYSSELNVNALLLGDSALYLCASSWGLAGGQETQYFGPGTRLLVL.